Given below is one T cell receptor beta chain in context. Its cognate antigen is unknown. The authors reverse transcribed roughly 0.45 to 1 ug RNA with random hexamers. TCRdb redid the calling of the immunoSEQ multiplex PCR reads with MiXCR, one entry per CDR3 protein. This sample has about 100,000 distinct CDR3 sequences, with approximately 95% found just once. The sample belongs to a study of CD8 T cells in Susac syndrome. Germline CDR1 reads MNHEY; CDR2 reads SVGAGI. V was pared by 6 bases and J by 1 base, with 15 bases between. The CDR3 consists of 15 residues. General observations from the study: The greatest CD8+ clonal expansion in Susac occurred in TEMRA cells and in active patients.

The receptor was isolated from a human donor with Susac syndrome. The V gene is TRBV6-5, the J gene TRBJ2-5; no clear D. Input material: CD8+ T cells from PBMCs. The CDR3 DNA is TGTGCCAGCAGGGGAATGAGTATTGGCCAAGAGACCCAGTACTTC. Residues: CASRGMSIGQETQYF.